The 28 T cell receptor beta chains below come from one sample, sequenced in a study of glioma-infiltrating T cells (dated by TCRdb to 2016 to 2017). Sequenced on an Illumina MiSeq. The iRepertoire nested amplicon-rescue multiplex PCR (arm-PCR) platform was used to amplify TCR alpha and beta CDR3 regions from RNA. TCRdb reanalyzed the raw reads on its own, using fastp at Q25 for trimming and MiXCR for clone calling, and kept in-frame beta chains. Records with the same CDR3 protein are collapsed into one entry carrying the most frequent genes and DNA. The sample contains approximately 120,000 distinct CDR3 sequences, less than 30% of them found a single time. Together, the top ten hold roughly 15% of the sample. Sequencing input: glioma tissue, nonneoplastic brain tissue, or PBMCs (not recorded which). Source of these receptors: a human donor with low-grade glioma or glioblastoma, undergoing nonglioma brain surgery, or in good health (not recorded which).

The chain recombines TRBV5-5 with TRBJ1-2; 7 bases fit TRBD1. V dropped 0 bases and J dropped 4; count of bases not matched to a gene: 3. From germline, CDR1 is SGHKS and CDR2 YYEKEE (reference sequence). The length of the CDR3 is 14 residues. Written as DNA, the CDR3 is TGTGCCAGCAGCTTGGGAGGGGGCATCTATGGCTACACCTTC. This gives the protein CASSLGGGIYGYTF.

This clonotype was counted at least ten times. The chain employs TRBV3-1 and TRBJ2-3, with 7 bases matching TRBD1. The CDR3 is made up of 16 amino acids. Per the germline V gene, CDR1 is LGHDT and CDR2 is YNNKEL (reference sequence). After removal of 2 bases from V and 0 bases from J, the junction contained 5 bases not matched to a gene. The DNA for the CDR3 is TGTGCCAGCAGCCAAATGACAGGGCTTAGCACAGATACGCAGTATTTT. Its translation is CASSQMTGLSTDTQYF.

In this sample, this clonotype turned up a few times. V gene TRBV7-9 combines with J gene TRBJ2-7; 8 bases match TRBD2. The trim removed 5 bases at V and 5 bases at J, leaving 26 bases unmatched. CDR3 length: 20 residues. CDR1 is SEHNR, CDR2 FQNEAQ, per germline (reference sequence). The DNA for the CDR3 is TGTGCCAGCAGCCCACCAGAGTTATTACCAGCGGGAGAATCGCCCCACGAGCAGTACTTC. This codes for CASSPPELLPAGESPHEQYF.

This clonotype was observed at least ten times. This chain uses TRBV20-1 with TRBJ2-5, with unresolved D. There are 16 residues in the CDR3. V lost 0 bases to trimming and J lost 0 bases, with 14 bases between them. CDR1 is DFQATT, CDR2 SNEGSKA, per germline (reference sequence). The CDR3 is CSARDVAIGYQETQYF. CDR3 coding DNA: TGCAGTGCTAGAGATGTGGCCATTGGCTACCAAGAGACCCAGTACTTC.

This clonotype appeared many times. The V and J genes are TRBV12-3 or TRBV12-4 and TRBJ2-7, with D possibly TRBD1 on 6 matching bases. This CDR3 comprises 11 residues. Trimming took off 6 bases at V and 6 bases at J, with 9 bases between the two ends. For the CDR3, the DNA is TGTGCCAGCAGGGGGACAAGCGAGCAGTACTTC. Protein product: CASRGTSEQYF.

The sample holds a few counts of this clonotype. V is TRBV5-4 and J is TRBJ2-5; unclear D gene. The V end was cut by 4 bases, the J end by 1 base, with 8 bases between. CDR3 length: 13 amino acids. CDR1 is SGHNT and CDR2 is YYREEE in the germline V gene (reference sequence). The CDR3 spells CASSKDLQETQYF. CDR3 sequence (DNA): TGTGCCAGCAGCAAGGACCTCCAAGAGACCCAGTACTTC.

This clonotype was seen many times. The V gene is TRBV27, the J gene TRBJ1-6; 8 nucleotides agree with TRBD1. Germline trimming cut 2 bases from V and 9 bases from J; bases unmatched to any gene: 6. From germline, CDR1 is MNHEY and CDR2 SMNVEV (reference sequence). The CDR3 is 15 residues long. This CDR3 is CASSLIDRGGSPLHF. The CDR3 DNA is TGTGCCAGCAGTTTAATCGACAGGGGTGGTTCACCCCTCCACTTT.

The chain joins TRBV29-1 to TRBJ2-1, with TRBD1 identical over 7 bases. Germline loops: CDR1 SQVTM, CDR2 ANQGSEA. With 6 bases clipped from V and 4 bases from J, the junction kept 15 bases outside the gene matches. CDR3 length equals 16 residues. The CDR3 DNA reads TGCAGCGTGGCAGGTCTTGGACAGGTTGAATACAATGAGCAGTTCTTC. As protein: CSVAGLGQVEYNEQFF.

There are a few counts of this clonotype. V and J are TRBV3-1 and TRBJ2-5, with 7 bases aligning to TRBD2. The germline CDR1 and CDR2 sequences are LGHDT and YNNKEL (reference sequence). V lost 1 base, J lost 4 bases, and 6 bases stayed unmatched. The CDR3 is made up of 15 amino acids. Written as DNA, the CDR3 is TGTGCCAGCAGCCAAGGGGGGGGGGGTCGAGAGACCCAGTACTTC. Translation: CASSQGGGGRETQYF.

This clonotype was recorded many times. This rearrangement joins TRBV2 to TRBJ2-5, with D perhaps matching TRBD2 (5 bases). With 1 base removed from V and 1 base from J, the gap between germline ends came to 13 bases. The length of the CDR3 is 16 residues. The germline V gene has CDR1 SNHLY and CDR2 FYNNEI. The CDR3 spells CASSEVARRTQETQYF. CDR3 bases: TGTGCCAGCAGTGAAGTAGCGCGTCGGACCCAAGAGACCCAGTACTTC.

There are many counts of this clonotype. The chain has TRBV20-1 and TRBJ2-7, with 8 bases lining up with TRBD1. The germline V gene encodes CDR1 DFQATT and CDR2 SNEGSKA (reference sequence). The CDR3 has 15 amino acids. V was pared by 3 bases and J by 3 bases, with 10 bases of the junction left unmatched. The CDR3 bases are TGCAGTGCTAGCAGCCCCGGGACAGGACACTACGAGCAGTACTTC. Amino acids: CSASSPGTGHYEQYF.

With regard to this clonotype: This clone may be a read error of a much larger clone one base away. The rearrangement joins TRBV29-1 to TRBJ1-1; tentatively, D is TRBD1 (5 bases). Germline loops: CDR1 SQVTM, CDR2 ANQGSEA. The CDR3 loop spans 12 amino acids. The CDR3 here is CSAGHQNTGAFF. The CDR3, as DNA: TGCAGCGCAGGACACCAGAACACTGGAGCTTTCTTT.

V and J are TRBV11-2 and TRBJ2-7, with TRBD2 matching 12 bases. From germline, CDR1 is SGHAT and CDR2 FQNNGV. This CDR3 comprises 17 residues. V lost 0 bases and J lost 7; bases outside the gene matches: 10. The CDR3 spells CASSLDRASGRALEQYF. Here the CDR3 DNA reads TGTGCCAGCAGCTTAGACAGGGCTAGCGGGAGGGCATTAGAGCAGTACTTC. Combining the CDR3 with reference TRBV11-2 and TRBJ2-7 gives the whole variable domain EAGVAQSPRYKIIEKRQSVAFWCNPISGHATLYWYQQILGQGPKLLIQFQNNGVVDDSQLPKDRFSAERLKGVDSTLKIQPAKLEDSAVYLCASSLDRASGRALEQYFGPGTRLTVT.

This clonotype was counted many times. The V call is TRBV27, the J call TRBJ1-5; TRBD1 is a possible D gene (5 bases). V was shortened by 2 bases and J by 3 bases, with 5 bases between the two germline ends. Germline CDR1 reads MNHEY; CDR2 reads SMNVEV (reference sequence). CDR3 size: 13 residues. The CDR3 DNA sequence: TGTGCCAGCAGTTTAGGACACAATCAGCCCCAGCATTTT. Protein: CASSLGHNQPQHF.

This clonotype was observed at least ten times. The rearrangement links TRBV28 to TRBJ2-7; TRBD2 matches 10 bases. V was pared by 7 bases and J by 5 bases, with 8 bases of the junction left unmatched. The CDR3 has 14 amino acids. Germline CDR1 reads MDHEN; CDR2 reads SYDVKM. CDR3 loop: CASKGLADIHEQYF. DNA for the CDR3: TGTGCCAGCAAAGGACTAGCGGATATACACGAGCAGTACTTC.

On this clonotype itself: A read error is possible here, since a much larger clone lies one base away. This chain links TRBV7-2 with TRBJ2-7; weak D call: TRBD2 (5 bases). Per germline, CDR1 SGHTA and CDR2 FQGNSA. This CDR3 is 18 amino acids long. CDR3 DNA sequence: TGTGCCAGCAGCTTGCTCGGGAATCGAAAAAGTGGTTCCTACGGGCAGTACTTC. Translated: CASSLLGNRKSGSYGQYF.

Worth noting for this clonotype: This may come from a read error, since a much larger clone is one base off. The chain carries TRBV29-1 and TRBJ1-5; no reliable D call. V gave up 6 bases and J gave up 5 bases, with 11 bases separating them. The CDR3 runs 12 residues. The germline gives CDR1 SQVTM, CDR2 ANQGSEA. The CDR3 DNA reads as TGCAGCGTCAAGGACCCGGATCAGCCCCAGCATTTT. Residues: CSVKDPDQPQHF.

This clonotype was detected a few times. The chain has TRBV7-9 and TRBJ2-7; 9 bases fit TRBD2. In germline, CDR1 is SEHNR, CDR2 FQNEAQ (reference sequence). The CDR3 runs to 16 residues. With 2 bases clipped from V and 1 base from J, the junction kept 6 bases outside the gene matches. CDR3 protein: CASSLYIAGASYEQYF. Here the CDR3 DNA reads TGTGCCAGCAGCTTATACATAGCGGGAGCTTCCTACGAGCAGTACTTC.

Note on this clonotype: A read error may be the cause here, since a much bigger clone is one base away. The chain recombines TRBV5-4 with TRBJ2-7, with a possible D match to TRBD1 (5 bases). Germline CDR1 is SGHNT and CDR2 is YYREEE (reference sequence). CDR3 length: 13 residues. CDR3 DNA sequence: TGTGCCAGCCGCTTATGGGGCAGCTACGAGCAGTACTTC. This sequence encodes CASRLWGSYEQYF.

This clonotype was counted ten times or more. V is TRBV25-1 and J is TRBJ2-2; D is unclear. Germline loops: CDR1 MGHDK, CDR2 SYGVNS. V lost 6 bases, J lost 6 bases, and 20 bases lay in between. The CDR3 spans 16 residues. The CDR3 sequence is CASSASSLWIPGELFF. CDR3 DNA: TGTGCCAGCAGCGCCAGTTCCCTATGGATCCCCGGGGAGCTGTTTTTT.

This clonotype was observed a handful of times. The chain has TRBV6-1 and TRBJ2-2; TRBD1 matches at 7 bases. V was pared by 6 bases and J by 0 bases, with 16 bases of the junction left unmatched. CDR1 and CDR2 from the germline V gene are MNHNS and SASEGT. The CDR3 contains 19 residues. DNA of the CDR3: TGTGCCAGCAGCCGACCCAAACAACCCGGGACAGCGAACACCGGGGAGCTGTTTTTT. Translating it yields CASSRPKQPGTANTGELFF.

This clonotype was detected many times. The rearrangement joins TRBV6-1 to TRBJ2-3, with a possible D match to TRBD2 (5 bases). The length of the CDR3 is 17 residues. V lost 0 bases, J lost 2 bases, and 15 bases lay in between. Germline lookup yields CDR1 MNHNS and CDR2 SASEGT. CDR3 nucleotides: TGTGCCAGCAGTGAAGCCGGGGTGTTTCCGTCCACAGATACGCAGTATTTT. Its translation: CASSEAGVFPSTDTQYF.

In this sample, this clonotype turned up a few times. The chain combines TRBV5-4 with TRBJ2-3; unclear D gene. The CDR3 loop spans 14 amino acids. The germline gives CDR1 SGHNT, CDR2 YYREEE (reference sequence). The V end lost 4 bases, the J end lost 1 base, and 10 bases lay between the germline ends. The CDR3: CASSPGWGTDTQYF. The DNA of the CDR3 is TGTGCCAGCAGCCCTGGATGGGGCACAGATACGCAGTATTTT. Variable domain in full (rest from reference TRBV5-4 and TRBJ2-3): ETGVTQSPTHLIKTRGQQVTLRCSSQSGHNTVSWYQQALGQGPQFIFQYYREEENGRGNFPPRFSGLQFPNYSSELNVNALELDDSALYLCASSPGWGTDTQYFGPGTRLTVL.

The chain links TRBV3-1 to TRBJ1-1, with D unresolved. The V gene's germline CDR1 is LGHDT and CDR2 YNNKEL (reference sequence). This CDR3 spans 14 amino acids. The germline V and J ends were trimmed by 1 base and 3 bases, with 9 bases remaining between them. CDR3 DNA sequence: TGTGCCAGCAGCCAAGTGGGCCGAGACACTGAAGCTTTCTTT. As protein: CASSQVGRDTEAFF.

This clonotype was counted only a few times. The gene calls are TRBV5-4 and TRBJ2-5; 9 bases line up with TRBD1. Germline CDR1 SGHNT, CDR2 YYREEE (reference sequence). Losses at the gene ends were 4 bases for V and 2 bases for J; bases not matched to a gene: 9. The CDR3 spans 16 residues. The CDR3, as DNA: TGTGCCAGCAGCACCTTACGGACAGGGGAACAAGAGACCCAGTACTTC. Translating it yields CASSTLRTGEQETQYF.

This clonotype has at least ten counts. CDR3: CASSVRDRGTDTQYF. CDR3 coding DNA: TGTGCCAGCAGCGTCCGGGACAGGGGCACAGATACGCAGTATTTT. This chain links TRBV4-2 with TRBJ2-3; 9 bases fit TRBD1. The junction had 4 bases not matched to a gene; V was cut back by 5 bases and J by 1 base. This CDR3 is 15 amino acids long. The germline V gene has CDR1 LGHNA and CDR2 YNFKEQ.

This chain uses TRBV7-3 with TRBJ2-3, with 15 bases lining up with TRBD2. The CDR3 totals 17 residues. The germline gives CDR1 SGHTA, CDR2 FQGTGA. The trim removed 5 bases at V and 2 bases at J, leaving 5 bases unmatched. CDR3 loop: CASSPGLAGGNTDTQYF. CDR3 bases: TGTGCCAGCAGCCCTGGACTAGCGGGAGGGAACACAGATACGCAGTATTTT. Variable domain in full (rest from reference TRBV7-3 and TRBJ2-3): GAGVSQTPSNKVTEKGKYVELRCDPISGHTALYWYRQSLGQGPEFLIYFQGTGAADDSGLPNDRFFAVRPEGSVSTLKIQRTERGDSAVYLCASSPGLAGGNTDTQYFGPGTRLTVL.

The V and J genes are TRBV20-1 and TRBJ2-7, with D perhaps TRBD2 (6 bases). V was shortened by 1 base and J by 3 bases, with 10 bases between the two germline ends. The V gene's germline CDR1 is DFQATT and CDR2 SNEGSKA (reference sequence). The CDR3 has 13 residues. The CDR3 DNA is TGCAGTGCTAGAGTTAGCGGATTCTACGAGCAGTACTTC. It yields the protein CSARVSGFYEQYF.